These T cell receptor beta chains were read from a single sample in a study of cytomegalovirus exposure and HLA in healthy donors. Data came from immunoSEQ multiplex PCR; TCRdb stores just in-frame clones and leaves some out. The sample carries over 150,000 clones, around 76% recorded once. Sequenced sample: PBMCs. The receptors were sampled from a girl aged 10-17 years in good health and CMV-seropositive. The CDR3 runs from the conserved cysteine through the conserved F or W. Each record gives: D gene, clone size, J gene, V gene, CDR3 protein, CDR3 DNA. D genes are given only for firm matches. Size is omitted from some rows. Given values are once, few, many or a class for expanded clones.

>TRBD1|few|TRBJ1-4|TRBV6-1
CASSAYRGYNEKLFF
TGTGCCAGCAGTGCCTACAGGGGTTATAATGAAAAACTGTTTTTT
>TRBD1|NA|TRBJ1-5|TRBV10-2
CASSESGGNQPQHF
TGCGCCAGCAGTGAATCAGGGGGGAATCAGCCCCAGCATTTT
>NA|NA|TRBJ1-1|TRBV6-1
CASSVSRNTEAFF
TGTGCCAGCAGTGTCTCCCGGAACACTGAAGCTTTCTTT
>TRBD1|NA|TRBJ2-4|TRBV10-3
CAINDRGAKNIQYF
TGTGCCATCAACGACAGGGGTGCCAAAAACATTCAGTACTTC
>NA|NA|TRBJ1-1|TRBV15
CATSRDRDVQGPEAFF
TGTGCCACCAGCAGAGATCGGGATGTTCAGGGGCCTGAAGCTTTCTTT
>TRBD1|NA|TRBJ2-6|TRBV27
CASSQGAGANVLTF
TGTGCCAGCAGTCAGGGGGCTGGGGCCAACGTCCTGACTTTC
>TRBD2|NA|TRBJ2-1|TRBV9
CASSVAGGAGSGIRGEQFF
TGTGCCAGCAGCGTAGCAGGAGGGGCAGGTAGCGGGATTCGGGGTGAGCAGTTCTTC
>NA|NA|TRBJ1-5|TRBV30
CAWSVEERQPQHF
TGTGCCTGGAGTGTCGAGGAGCGGCAGCCCCAGCATTTT
>NA|NA|TRBJ2-7|TRBV11-2
CASSLDRRGYEQYF
TGTGCCAGCAGCTTAGATCGCAGGGGTTACGAGCAGTACTTC
>NA|NA|TRBJ2-1|TRBV2
CASSERRGQTRTYNEQFF
TGTGCCAGCAGTGAAAGGCGTGGACAGACCCGTACCTACAATGAGCAGTTCTTC
>TRBD2|NA|TRBJ2-5|TRBV11-2
CASSLVNSGGARETQYF
TGTGCCAGCAGCTTAGTGAATAGCGGGGGGGCACGGGAGACCCAGTACTTC
>NA|once|TRBJ1-1|TRBV30
CAWRGGEAWSEAFF
TGTGCCTGGAGAGGCGGGGAGGCCTGGTCAGAAGCTTTCTTT
>TRBD2|NA|TRBJ2-1|TRBV27
CASTSGNWNEQFF
TGTGCCAGTACTAGCGGGAATTGGAATGAGCAGTTCTTC
>TRBD1|NA|TRBJ2-7|TRBV27
CASSPRDSLWEQYF
TGTGCCAGCAGTCCTCGGGACAGTTTATGGGAGCAGTACTTC
>NA|NA|TRBJ1-1|TRBV7-7
CAGTPNTEAFF
TGTGCCGGGACTCCGAACACTGAAGCTTTCTTT
>NA|NA|TRBJ2-5|TRBV7-6
CASSLPGAVFQETQYF
TGTGCCAGCAGCCTACCTGGGGCAGTCTTCCAAGAGACCCAGTACTTC
>NA|NA|TRBJ2-7|TRBV28
CASSVQGSSYEQYF
TGTGCCAGCAGCGTACAGGGTTCGTCCTACGAGCAGTACTTC
>NA|few|TRBJ2-5|TRBV4-3
CASSQGSLGAGEETQYF
TGCGCCAGCAGCCAAGGGAGCCTCGGGGCAGGGGAAGAGACCCAGTACTTC
>NA|NA|TRBJ1-1|TRBV28
CASSLSGGEAFF
TGTGCCAGCAGTTTATCGGGGGGGGAAGCTTTCTTT
>TRBD1|NA|TRBJ2-3|TRBV2
CASRPTGTVVTDTQYF
TGTGCCAGCAGGCCAACAGGGACAGTGGTCACAGATACGCAGTATTTT
>TRBD1|NA|TRBJ2-7|TRBV9
CASSVAGGGQQYF
TGTGCCAGCAGCGTAGCAGGGGGTGGCCAGCAGTACTTC
>NA|NA|TRBJ1-1|TRBV2
CASRWEGGFEAFF
TGTGCCAGCCGTTGGGAGGGAGGGTTTGAAGCTTTCTTT
>TRBD1|NA|TRBJ1-3|TRBV5-4
CASSDMTGSGNTIYF
TGTGCCAGCAGCGACATGACAGGGTCCGGAAACACCATATATTTT
>NA|NA|TRBJ2-7|TRBV19
CASTIGRGPNYEQYF
TGTGCCAGTACCATAGGCAGGGGCCCTAACTACGAGCAGTACTTC
>NA|NA|TRBJ1-3|TRBV29-1
CSVGASSGNTIYF
TGCAGCGTTGGGGCCTCCTCTGGAAACACCATATATTTT
>NA|NA|TRBJ2-7|TRBV10-2
CASSERGAEQYF
TGCGCCAGCAGTGAGCGTGGGGCCGAGCAGTACTTC
>TRBD1|NA|TRBJ2-7|TRBV7-2
CASRGVVFPRGTGAEQYF
TGTGCCAGCAGGGGAGTTGTGTTTCCCAGGGGGACAGGGGCCGAGCAGTACTTC
>TRBD1|NA|TRBJ1-1|TRBV9
CASSVEGQGATEAFF
TGTGCCAGCAGCGTAGAGGGACAGGGGGCCACTGAAGCTTTCTTT
>TRBD1|NA|TRBJ1-2|TRBV2
CASREGQGAYLNYGYTF
TGTGCCAGCAGGGAGGGACAGGGGGCTTACTTAAACTATGGCTACACCTTC
>NA|NA|TRBJ1-5|TRBV6-5
CASSYGGGNQPQHF
TGTGCCAGCAGTTACGGAGGGGGCAATCAGCCCCAGCATTTT
>TRBD1|NA|TRBJ1-4|TRBV9
CASSVGQKTNEKLFF
TGTGCCAGCAGCGTGGGACAGAAAACTAATGAAAAACTGTTTTTT
>TRBD2|NA|TRBJ2-1|TRBV7-9
CASSPGGSPSNEQFF
TGTGCCAGCAGCCCGGGGGGGTCCCCATCCAATGAGCAGTTCTTC
>NA|NA|TRBJ2-3|TRBV30
CAWSVGGAVTDTQYF
TGTGCCTGGAGTGTAGGGGGGGCAGTCACAGATACGCAGTATTTT
>TRBD2|few|TRBJ2-5|TRBV4-1
CASSQDGLAVETQYF
TGCGCCAGCAGCCAAGATGGACTAGCGGTCGAGACCCAGTACTTC
>NA|NA|TRBJ2-1|TRBV10-3
CAIREDSSYNEQFF
TGTGCCATCAGAGAGGACAGCTCCTACAATGAGCAGTTCTTC
>NA|few|TRBJ2-1|TRBV11-3
CASSSGGSEQFF
TGTGCCAGCAGCTCGGGGGGCAGTGAGCAGTTCTTC
>NA|NA|TRBJ1-1|TRBV9
CASSARQDNTEAFF
TGTGCCAGCAGCGCTAGACAGGACAACACTGAAGCTTTCTTT
>TRBD1|NA|TRBJ1-2|TRBV5-1
CASSPTDRGSGYTF
TGCGCCAGCAGCCCGACAGACAGGGGCTCTGGCTACACCTTC
>NA|NA|TRBJ1-1|TRBV6-5
CASRPTGRNTEAFF
TGTGCCAGCAGGCCTACAGGTAGGAACACTGAAGCTTTCTTT
>TRBD1|NA|TRBJ1-1|TRBV7-9
CASSFSAGQGLRF
TGTGCCAGCAGCTTCTCTGCGGGACAGGGTCTCCGCTTT
>NA|once|TRBJ2-3|TRBV5-1
CASSLLNTGTGDTQYF
TGCGCCAGCAGCTTGCTCAACACAGGGACCGGAGATACGCAGTATTTT
>NA|once|TRBJ1-2|TRBV5-5
CASSWGPSEGGLYGYTF
TGTGCCAGCAGCTGGGGGCCCTCCGAGGGGGGGCTCTATGGCTACACCTTC
>NA|few|TRBJ2-1|TRBV6-5
CASSYQREQFF
TGTGCCAGCAGTTACCAGCGGGAGCAGTTCTTC
>NA|NA|TRBJ1-4|TRBV18
CASSPGANEKLFF
TGTGCCAGCTCACCAGGAGCTAATGAAAAACTGTTTTTT
>NA|NA|TRBJ1-1|TRBV4-1
CASSLRAGAGEAFF
TGCGCCAGCAGCTTAAGGGCGGGGGCCGGTGAAGCTTTCTTT
>NA|NA|TRBJ2-7|TRBV11-2
CASSRGTYEQYF
TGTGCCAGCAGCAGAGGAACTTACGAGCAGTACTTC
>TRBD2|NA|TRBJ2-1|TRBV6-4
CASSAEMGTIGGEQFF
TGTGCCAGCAGTGCCGAAATGGGGACTATCGGGGGTGAGCAGTTCTTC
>TRBD1|once|TRBJ1-2|TRBV28
CASRLPGQGNYGYTF
TGTGCCAGCAGATTACCGGGACAGGGGAACTATGGCTACACCTTC
>NA|once|TRBJ1-4|TRBV7-9
CSSSFREKLFF
TGTTCCAGCAGCTTTAGAGAAAAACTGTTTTTT
>NA|once|TRBJ2-7|TRBV4-3
CASSPNGIDEQYF
TGCGCCAGCAGCCCGAACGGGATAGACGAGCAGTACTTC
>NA|NA|TRBJ2-1|TRBV5-1
CASSFVGVDNEQFF
TGCGCCAGCAGCTTTGTGGGAGTCGACAATGAGCAGTTCTTC